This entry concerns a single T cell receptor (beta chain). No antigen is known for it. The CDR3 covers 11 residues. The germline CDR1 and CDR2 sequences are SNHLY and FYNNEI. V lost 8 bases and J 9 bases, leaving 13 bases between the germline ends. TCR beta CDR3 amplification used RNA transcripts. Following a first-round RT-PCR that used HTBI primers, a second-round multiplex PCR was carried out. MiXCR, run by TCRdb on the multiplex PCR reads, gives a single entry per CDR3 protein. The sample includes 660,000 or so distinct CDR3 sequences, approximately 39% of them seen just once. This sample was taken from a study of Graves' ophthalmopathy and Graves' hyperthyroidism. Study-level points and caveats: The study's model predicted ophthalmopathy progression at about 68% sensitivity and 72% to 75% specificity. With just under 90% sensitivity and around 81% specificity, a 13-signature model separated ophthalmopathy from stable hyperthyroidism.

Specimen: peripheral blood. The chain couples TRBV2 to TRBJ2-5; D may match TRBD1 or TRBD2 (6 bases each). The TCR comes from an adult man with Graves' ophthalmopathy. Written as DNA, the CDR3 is TGTGCCAGCCGAAGGAGGGGGGCCCAGTACTTC. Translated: CASRRRGAQYF.